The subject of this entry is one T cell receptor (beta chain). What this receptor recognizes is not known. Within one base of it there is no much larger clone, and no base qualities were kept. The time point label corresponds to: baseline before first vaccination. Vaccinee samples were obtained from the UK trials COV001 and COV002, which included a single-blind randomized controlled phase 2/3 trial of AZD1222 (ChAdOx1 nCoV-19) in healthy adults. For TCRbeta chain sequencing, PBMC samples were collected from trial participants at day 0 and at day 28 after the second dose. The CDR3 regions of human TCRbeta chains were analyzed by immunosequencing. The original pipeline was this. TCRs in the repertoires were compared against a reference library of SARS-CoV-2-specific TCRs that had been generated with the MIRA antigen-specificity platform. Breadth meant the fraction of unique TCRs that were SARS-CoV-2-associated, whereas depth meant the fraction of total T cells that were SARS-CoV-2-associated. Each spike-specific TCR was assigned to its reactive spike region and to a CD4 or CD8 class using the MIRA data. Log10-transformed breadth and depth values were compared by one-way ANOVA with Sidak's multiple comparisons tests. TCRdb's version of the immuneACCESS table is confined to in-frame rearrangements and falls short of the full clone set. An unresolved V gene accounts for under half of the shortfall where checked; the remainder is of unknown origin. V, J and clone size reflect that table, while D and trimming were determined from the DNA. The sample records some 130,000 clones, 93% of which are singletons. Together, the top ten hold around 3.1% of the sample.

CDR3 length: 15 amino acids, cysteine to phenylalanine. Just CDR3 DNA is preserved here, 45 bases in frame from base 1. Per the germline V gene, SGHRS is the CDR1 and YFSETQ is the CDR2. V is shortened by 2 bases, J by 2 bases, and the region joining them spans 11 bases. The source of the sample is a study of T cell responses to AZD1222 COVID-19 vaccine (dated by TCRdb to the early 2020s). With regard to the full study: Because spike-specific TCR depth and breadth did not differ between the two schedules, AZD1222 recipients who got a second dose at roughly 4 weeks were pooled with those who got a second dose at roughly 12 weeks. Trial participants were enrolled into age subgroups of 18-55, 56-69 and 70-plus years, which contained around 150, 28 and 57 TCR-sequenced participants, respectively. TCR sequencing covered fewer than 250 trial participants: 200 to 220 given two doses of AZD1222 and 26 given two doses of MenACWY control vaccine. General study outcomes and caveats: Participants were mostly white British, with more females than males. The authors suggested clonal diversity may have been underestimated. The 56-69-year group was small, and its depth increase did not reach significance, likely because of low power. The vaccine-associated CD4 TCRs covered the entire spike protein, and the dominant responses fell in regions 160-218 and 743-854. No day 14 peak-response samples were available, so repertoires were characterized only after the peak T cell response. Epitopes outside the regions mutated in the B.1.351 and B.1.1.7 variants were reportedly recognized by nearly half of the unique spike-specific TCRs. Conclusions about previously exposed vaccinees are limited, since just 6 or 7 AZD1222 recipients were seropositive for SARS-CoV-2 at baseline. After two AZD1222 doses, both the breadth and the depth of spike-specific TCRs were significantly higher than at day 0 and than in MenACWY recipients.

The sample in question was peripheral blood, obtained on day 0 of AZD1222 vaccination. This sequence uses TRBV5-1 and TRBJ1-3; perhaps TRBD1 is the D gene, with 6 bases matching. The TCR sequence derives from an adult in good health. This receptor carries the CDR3 CASSLQGSPGNTIYF. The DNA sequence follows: TGCGCCAGCAGCTTACAGGGTTCGCCTGGAAACACCATATATTTT.